This T cell receptor (beta chain) was observed in a study of T cell changes during pregnancy in multiple sclerosis. TCRdb keeps only in-frame clones here, not all; method: immunoSEQ multiplex PCR. The table lists around 53,000 clones, approximately 92% of them singletons. CDR1 is SEHNR, CDR2 FQNEAQ, per germline (reference sequence). V was pared by 3 bases and J by 3 bases, with 1 base of the junction left unmatched. The CDR3 is made up of 13 amino acids. This chain joins TRBV7-9 and TRBJ1-2; TRBD1 matches 7 bases. The specimen was CD4+ T cells from peripheral blood mononuclear cells, collected after pregnancy. The source is a female donor with multiple sclerosis, enrolled in a pregnancy study. The CDR3 loop reads CASSFGTDYGYTF. In nucleotides, the CDR3 is TGTGCCAGCAGCTTCGGGACAGACTATGGCTACACCTTC.